The clone carrying this T cell receptor beta chain was observed a single time. Cells designated naive CD8 were CD45RO-negative and were positively selected for CCR7, with terminally differentiated effector memory CD45RA+ cells excluded. The data are from a study of shared clonotypes between healthy human individuals. Only in-frame clones appear in the TCRdb table, and some are missing; sequencing was by immunoSEQ multiplex PCR. In the table there are more than 2 million clones, about 95% of which are singletons. Germline CDR1 SGHVS, CDR2 FNYEAQ. Trimming took off 2 bases at V and 1 base at J, with 8 bases between the two ends. CDR3 size: 14 residues.

The sequencing input was naive CD8+ T cells sorted from blood. The V call is TRBV7-6, the J call TRBJ1-1, with D perhaps matching TRBD1 (6 bases). The receptor was derived from a young man in good health. As DNA, the CDR3 is TGTGCCAGCAGCTTATCAGGGGAGAACACTGAAGCTTTCTTT. Amino acid sequence: CASSLSGENTEAFF.